This TCR beta chain was identified during a study of T cells in localized non-small cell lung cancer. Sequenced by immunoSEQ multiplex PCR; TCRdb stores in-frame clones only, minus some. The sample lists 30,000 to 50,000 clones; roughly 83% were seen once. Study-level results: Clonality of T cells reached its maximum in uninvolved adjacent lung, surpassing tumor.

A word on this clone: Its antigen is not identified.

The CDR3 totals 16 residues. Germline V gives CDR1 KGHSH, CDR2 LQKENI. J was trimmed by 5 bases and V by 0 bases; bases with no gene match: 6. The chain has TRBV18 and TRBJ2-5, with TRBD2 matching over 10 bases. The sequencing here drew on PBMCs, taken before any cancer treatment. The clonotype comes from a woman aged 35-75 years with stage II squamous cell lung carcinoma. The DNA for the CDR3 is TGTGCCAGCTCACCACCGGCTAGCGGGGGCTCGGAGACCCAGTACTTC. This encodes CASSPPASGGSETQYF.